This T cell receptor beta chain derives from a study of shared clonotypes between healthy human individuals. Splitting of CD4+ cells produced CD45RA+ naive and CD45RA-negative memory subsets. Details on this clone: The target antigen is unknown.

Trimming pared 4 bases from V and 11 bases from J, leaving 12 bases between. Germline V lookup: CDR1 SEHNR, CDR2 FQNEAQ (reference sequence). CDR3 length: 12 residues. Overall study results and limits: Sorted-subset sequencing was shown by rarefaction to be incomplete despite large depth. Shared across a few donors were approximately 5% of the naive CD4 clonotypes. All-four-donor shared clonotypes had higher generation probabilities than non-shared clonotypes did.

This table comes from immunoSEQ multiplex PCR, and its TCRdb copy is limited to in-frame clones, with some not included. Of 2 million to 3 million clones in the sample, 80% to 95% are singletons; the top ten hold approximately 0.37%. This sequence was found in a man between 18 and 35 years old in good health. Some clones in this sample may be carry-over from other donors' samples. The V and J genes are TRBV7-9 and TRBJ1-5, with D hard to call. Sequenced material: naive CD4+ T cells from PBMCs. Indicated subset: CD45RA+ positively selected. The CDR3 spells CASSSEVGTQHF. Written as DNA, the CDR3 is TGTGCCAGCAGCTCTGAGGTTGGGACCCAGCATTTT.